This TCR beta chain was observed in a study of T-cell memory formation after mild COVID-19. Study background: Largely donor-specific TCR clusters were found. Notes on the study in general: Specificity for SARS-CoV-2 was not confirmed among the second-wave clones peaking on day 37. Detection of some responders pre-infection suggested pre-existing cross-reactive memory T cells participated. Contracting CD4+ clones lay largely in CM and EM, with CD8+ ones residing in EMRA.

A remark on this clonotype: Its antigen is unknown.

Each CDR3 protein gets one entry after TCRdb re-called the 5' RACE reads with MiXCR. The data show hundreds of thousands of distinct CDR3 sequences, with over 15% seen just once and around 12% held by the top ten. CDR3 size: 15 residues. The V and J ends lost 6 bases and 7 bases, in that order; junction bases with no gene match: 11. Germline V lookup: CDR1 MNHEY, CDR2 SVGAGI. This TCR derives from an adult woman who had mild COVID-19 (a few samples of this study predate the infection). Cell type and time point are not known. The sample consisted of PBMCs or a T cell subset sorted from them (not recorded which). The chain combines TRBV6-5 with TRBJ2-7; 11 bases fit TRBD1. The CDR3 loop reads CASRPGQGAIWEQYF. As DNA, the CDR3 is TGTGCCAGCAGACCCGGACAGGGGGCAATTTGGGAGCAGTACTTC.